The rows below give T cell receptor beta chains drawn from one sample of a study of blood T cell repertoires in COVID-19. Repertoires were generated with immunoSEQ multiplex PCR, while TCRdb's copy carries only in-frame clones and drops some. In the table there are about 180,000 clones, roughly nine tenths of which are singletons. Sequencing was performed on PBMCs or T cells enriched from blood (not recorded which). Receptors were obtained from a woman aged 40 to 55 with acute COVID-19. The CDR3 runs from the conserved cysteine through the conserved F or W.

>TRBJ1-1|TRBV6-5
CASSYSEVTRAEAFF
>TRBJ1-2|TRBV18
CASSPTQTGDSGYTF
>TRBJ2-1|TRBV27
CASSLAAASSNEQFF
>TRBJ1-4|TRBV7-2
CASSLPTGGFEKLFF
>TRBJ2-7|TRBV14
CASSQVKIGGRDEQYF
>TRBJ2-7|TRBV12-5
CASGLTGLEQYF
>TRBJ1-4|TRBV12-3/TRBV12-4
CASSSGPDEKLFF
>TRBJ2-7|TRBV12-3/TRBV12-4
CASSAGGEQYF
>TRBJ2-7|TRBV6-2/TRBV6-3
CASSTPSTGGYEQYF
>TRBJ2-7|TRBV12-5
CASGLNMTGKASYEQYF
>TRBJ2-1|TRBV11-2
CASRSSRLRSNEQFF
>TRBJ1-5|TRBV5-1
CASSLSQNQPQHF
>TRBJ1-4|TRBV5-8
CASSYTGRANEKLFF
>TRBJ2-7|TRBV27
CASSSSMERESYEQYF
>TRBJ2-7|TRBV5-1
CASSFLGDRFYEQYF
>TRBJ1-4|TRBV19
CATWTGRPEKLFF
>TRBJ2-1|TRBV4-2
CASSQDPLSGRGYNEQFF
>TRBJ2-2|TRBV2
CASRDPGGGGNTGELFF
>TRBJ1-2|TRBV19
CASSIDQTSNGYTF
>TRBJ1-4|TRBV6-5
CASSYRGQGNEKLFF
>TRBJ2-7|TRBV7-7
CASSLLREGLYEQYF
>TRBJ2-7|TRBV6-5
CASRAGTGGFEQYF
>TRBJ2-7|TRBV28
CASSLLRQGIYEQYF
>TRBJ1-6|TRBV2
CASSETGAGSPLHF
>TRBJ2-7|TRBV4-1
CASSQDEGSGRDEQYF